This is a list of T cell receptor beta chains from one sample in a study of T-cell reconstitution after alpha-beta-depleted transplantation in children. In TCRdb, the PCR reads were re-called with MiXCR into one record per CDR3 protein. This table has some 600,000 distinct CDR3 sequences, over 10% appearing once. This sample comprised PBMCs, mostly from graft donor cells, obtained 360 days after TCRalphabeta/CD19-depleted stem cell transplant. These receptors all stem from a male patient between 10 and 17 years old who had a stem cell transplant for acute myeloid leukemia, so the T cells may come from the graft donor. The CDR3 runs from the conserved cysteine through the conserved F or W. A D gene is named only where the DNA matches it firmly. Some rows have no size entry. The others give once, few or many, or a class for an expanded clone.

v_gene: TRBV4-3; abundance: -; d_gene: TRBD1; j_gene: TRBJ2-1; CDR3aa: CASSQGGTGPYNEQFF; CDR3nt: TGCGCCAGCAGCCAAGGGGGGACAGGGCCCTACAATGAGCAGTTCTTC
v_gene: TRBV7-2; abundance: -; d_gene: -; j_gene: TRBJ2-7; CDR3aa: CASSSRDSTYEQYF; CDR3nt: TGTGCCAGCAGCTCCCGGGACTCAACCTACGAGCAGTACTTC
v_gene: TRBV14; abundance: few; d_gene: -; j_gene: TRBJ1-2; CDR3aa: CASSQDYRNYGYTF; CDR3nt: TGTGCCAGCAGCCAAGATTACAGGAACTATGGCTACACCTTC
v_gene: TRBV5-5; abundance: many; d_gene: -; j_gene: TRBJ2-5; CDR3aa: CASSLDGLAYQETQYF; CDR3nt: TGTGCCAGCAGCTTGGATGGGCTAGCGTACCAAGAGACCCAGTACTTC
v_gene: TRBV28; abundance: few; d_gene: -; j_gene: TRBJ2-3; CDR3aa: CASSPDIFTQYF; CDR3nt: TGTGCCAGCAGTCCTGACATCTTTACGCAGTATTTT
v_gene: TRBV27; abundance: many; d_gene: TRBD1; j_gene: TRBJ1-2; CDR3aa: CASSLSWRQGAWGYTF; CDR3nt: TGTGCCAGCAGTTTATCCTGGAGGCAGGGGGCATGGGGCTACACCTTC
v_gene: TRBV20-1; abundance: -; d_gene: TRBD2; j_gene: TRBJ2-5; CDR3aa: CSASPIAGVLETQYF; CDR3nt: TGCAGTGCTAGCCCCATAGCGGGAGTGCTAGAGACCCAGTACTTC
v_gene: TRBV20-1; abundance: -; d_gene: -; j_gene: TRBJ2-7; CDR3aa: CSAVPSGSRSYEQYF; CDR3nt: TGCAGTGCAGTTCCCTCGGGATCTCGCTCCTACGAGCAGTACTTC
v_gene: TRBV18; abundance: -; d_gene: -; j_gene: TRBJ2-5; CDR3aa: CASSSLADLLETQYF; CDR3nt: TGTGCCAGCTCATCCCTCGCAGACCTCCTGGAGACCCAGTACTTC
v_gene: TRBV18; abundance: -; d_gene: TRBD2; j_gene: TRBJ2-5; CDR3aa: CASSPSAGLETQYF; CDR3nt: TGTGCCAGCTCACCGTCAGCGGGACTAGAGACCCAGTACTTC
v_gene: TRBV12-3/TRBV12-4; abundance: few; d_gene: TRBD1; j_gene: TRBJ1-2; CDR3aa: CASSHTGGSGYGYTF; CDR3nt: TGTGCCAGCAGTCACACAGGGGGCAGCGGCTATGGCTACACCTTC
v_gene: TRBV12-3/TRBV12-4; abundance: few; d_gene: -; j_gene: TRBJ2-7; CDR3aa: CATSRGGSYEQYF; CDR3nt: TGTGCCACCTCCAGGGGGGGGTCCTACGAGCAGTACTTC
v_gene: TRBV27; abundance: many; d_gene: -; j_gene: TRBJ2-1; CDR3aa: CASSLLQGVVRNEQFF; CDR3nt: TGTGCCAGCAGTTTACTGCAGGGAGTGGTTAGGAATGAGCAGTTCTTC
v_gene: TRBV6-2/TRBV6-3; abundance: many; d_gene: -; j_gene: TRBJ2-1; CDR3aa: CASSYSPQLVEEQFF; CDR3nt: TGTGCCAGCAGTTACTCGCCACAACTGGTTGAGGAGCAGTTCTTC
v_gene: TRBV25-1; abundance: many; d_gene: -; j_gene: TRBJ2-5; CDR3aa: CASSELSGSETQYF; CDR3nt: TGTGCCAGCAGTGAGTTATCGGGGTCGGAGACCCAGTACTTC
v_gene: TRBV20-1; abundance: many; d_gene: TRBD2; j_gene: TRBJ2-3; CDR3aa: CSRTSGTDTQYF; CDR3nt: TGCAGTAGGACTAGCGGAACAGATACGCAGTATTTT
v_gene: TRBV5-4; abundance: many; d_gene: TRBD1; j_gene: TRBJ2-3; CDR3aa: CASSLGQGAGTDTQYF; CDR3nt: TGTGCCAGCAGCTTGGGACAGGGGGCAGGCACAGATACGCAGTATTTT
v_gene: TRBV7-9; abundance: few; d_gene: -; j_gene: TRBJ2-3; CDR3aa: CASSSPTGQDTQYF; CDR3nt: TGTGCCAGCAGCTCCCCTACGGGTCAAGATACGCAGTATTTT
v_gene: TRBV29-1; abundance: few; d_gene: TRBD2; j_gene: TRBJ2-3; CDR3aa: CSVEPAGGPVDTQYF; CDR3nt: TGCAGCGTTGAGCCAGCGGGAGGGCCAGTAGATACGCAGTATTTT
v_gene: TRBV5-1; abundance: few; d_gene: TRBD2; j_gene: TRBJ2-7; CDR3aa: CASSPGLAGVLPYEQYF; CDR3nt: TGCGCCAGCAGCCCGGGACTAGCGGGAGTACTCCCCTACGAGCAGTACTTC
v_gene: TRBV28; abundance: many; d_gene: TRBD1; j_gene: TRBJ1-1; CDR3aa: CASSLWRPQGGTEAFF; CDR3nt: TGTGCCAGCAGTTTATGGAGGCCCCAGGGGGGCACTGAAGCTTTCTTT
v_gene: TRBV12-3/TRBV12-4; abundance: -; d_gene: -; j_gene: TRBJ2-3; CDR3aa: CASSPGTKFSFTDTQYF; CDR3nt: TGTGCCAGCAGTCCCGGGACAAAATTTAGCTTCACAGATACGCAGTATTTT
v_gene: TRBV5-1; abundance: few; d_gene: -; j_gene: TRBJ2-5; CDR3aa: CASKGRAAAKRETQYF; CDR3nt: TGCGCCAGCAAAGGGCGAGCAGCGGCCAAGCGTGAGACCCAGTACTTC
v_gene: TRBV25-1; abundance: few; d_gene: -; j_gene: TRBJ1-1; CDR3aa: CASSEYPRAPRERAFF; CDR3nt: TGTGCCAGCAGTGAATATCCCAGGGCACCTCGGGAACGAGCTTTCTTT
v_gene: TRBV27; abundance: many; d_gene: -; j_gene: TRBJ2-7; CDR3aa: CASGPWAYEQYF; CDR3nt: TGTGCCAGCGGTCCCTGGGCCTACGAGCAGTACTTC
v_gene: TRBV27; abundance: -; d_gene: -; j_gene: TRBJ2-1; CDR3aa: CASRRGGRMAYNEQFF; CDR3nt: TGTGCCAGCCGGAGGGGGGGGAGGATGGCCTACAATGAGCAGTTCTTC
v_gene: TRBV7-9; abundance: few; d_gene: TRBD1; j_gene: TRBJ2-3; CDR3aa: CASSFWDRGLGDTQYF; CDR3nt: TGTGCCAGCAGCTTCTGGGACAGGGGGCTGGGAGATACGCAGTATTTT
v_gene: TRBV19; abundance: few; d_gene: -; j_gene: TRBJ2-7; CDR3aa: CASSTGLTYEQYF; CDR3nt: TGTGCCAGTAGTACCGGACTAACCTACGAGCAGTACTTC
v_gene: TRBV6-6; abundance: few; d_gene: -; j_gene: TRBJ2-7; CDR3aa: CASSPTAYYEQYF; CDR3nt: TGTGCCAGCAGCCCGACAGCCTATTACGAGCAGTACTTC
v_gene: TRBV29-1; abundance: few; d_gene: -; j_gene: TRBJ2-7; CDR3aa: CSALGPTGATYEQYF; CDR3nt: TGCAGCGCCTTGGGTCCTACAGGTGCGACCTACGAGCAGTACTTC
v_gene: TRBV6-5; abundance: -; d_gene: TRBD2; j_gene: TRBJ2-5; CDR3aa: CASSYAASGPETQYF; CDR3nt: TGTGCCAGCAGTTACGCGGCTAGCGGGCCAGAGACCCAGTACTTC
v_gene: TRBV27; abundance: many; d_gene: -; j_gene: TRBJ2-7; CDR3aa: CASSSGGETYEQYF; CDR3nt: TGTGCCAGCAGTTCTGGAGGGGAGACCTACGAGCAGTACTTC
v_gene: TRBV6-2/TRBV6-3; abundance: -; d_gene: TRBD1; j_gene: TRBJ2-2; CDR3aa: CASSETGAHTGELFF; CDR3nt: TGTGCCAGCAGTGAGACAGGGGCGCACACCGGGGAGCTGTTTTTT
v_gene: TRBV29-1; abundance: -; d_gene: -; j_gene: TRBJ2-1; CDR3aa: CSVPGQPPGLVIHEQFF; CDR3nt: TGCAGCGTTCCGGGACAGCCGCCGGGACTAGTAATACACGAGCAGTTCTTC
v_gene: TRBV7-3; abundance: many; d_gene: TRBD2; j_gene: TRBJ2-3; CDR3aa: CASSLTASGRVTDTQYF; CDR3nt: TGTGCCAGCAGCTTAACGGCTAGCGGGAGGGTCACAGATACGCAGTATTTT
v_gene: TRBV7-3; abundance: many; d_gene: -; j_gene: TRBJ2-7; CDR3aa: CASSSGTPTYEQYF; CDR3nt: TGTGCCAGCAGCTCCGGGACACCTACCTACGAGCAGTACTTC
v_gene: TRBV29-1; abundance: many; d_gene: -; j_gene: TRBJ2-1; CDR3aa: CSAEAAERGPNEQFF; CDR3nt: TGCAGCGCCGAAGCGGCAGAAAGGGGTCCAAATGAGCAGTTCTTC
v_gene: TRBV29-1; abundance: -; d_gene: TRBD2; j_gene: TRBJ2-1; CDR3aa: CSEISGRLAGNEQFF; CDR3nt: TGCAGCGAGATATCCGGGAGGCTAGCAGGCAATGAGCAGTTCTTC
v_gene: TRBV4-2; abundance: -; d_gene: -; j_gene: TRBJ2-7; CDR3aa: CASSQGPDGGYEQYF; CDR3nt: TGTGCCAGCAGCCAAGGACCAGATGGGGGGTACGAGCAGTACTTC
v_gene: TRBV28; abundance: few; d_gene: -; j_gene: TRBJ2-1; CDR3aa: CASKGHLSYNEQFF; CDR3nt: TGTGCCAGCAAGGGGCACCTTTCCTACAATGAGCAGTTCTTC
v_gene: TRBV28; abundance: -; d_gene: TRBD1; j_gene: TRBJ2-7; CDR3aa: CASRRQGYEQYF; CDR3nt: TGTGCCAGCAGGCGACAGGGTTACGAGCAGTACTTC
v_gene: TRBV28; abundance: few; d_gene: -; j_gene: TRBJ2-4; CDR3aa: CASTSGRVAKNIQYF; CDR3nt: TGTGCCAGCACTTCGGGCAGAGTAGCCAAAAACATTCAGTACTTC
v_gene: TRBV27; abundance: few; d_gene: -; j_gene: TRBJ2-1; CDR3aa: CASWGSYNEQFF; CDR3nt: TGTGCCAGCTGGGGATCCTACAATGAGCAGTTCTTC
v_gene: TRBV20-1; abundance: many; d_gene: -; j_gene: TRBJ2-1; CDR3aa: CSARLGSSYNEQFF; CDR3nt: TGCAGTGCTAGACTGGGGAGCTCCTACAATGAGCAGTTCTTC
v_gene: TRBV29-1; abundance: -; d_gene: TRBD2; j_gene: TRBJ2-2; CDR3aa: CSAPAGAGELFF; CDR3nt: TGCAGCGCTCCCGCGGGGGCCGGGGAGCTGTTTTTT
v_gene: TRBV27; abundance: -; d_gene: -; j_gene: TRBJ2-1; CDR3aa: CASSSTLAIGKNEQFF; CDR3nt: TGTGCCAGCAGCTCTACTTTAGCGATAGGAAAAAATGAGCAGTTCTTC